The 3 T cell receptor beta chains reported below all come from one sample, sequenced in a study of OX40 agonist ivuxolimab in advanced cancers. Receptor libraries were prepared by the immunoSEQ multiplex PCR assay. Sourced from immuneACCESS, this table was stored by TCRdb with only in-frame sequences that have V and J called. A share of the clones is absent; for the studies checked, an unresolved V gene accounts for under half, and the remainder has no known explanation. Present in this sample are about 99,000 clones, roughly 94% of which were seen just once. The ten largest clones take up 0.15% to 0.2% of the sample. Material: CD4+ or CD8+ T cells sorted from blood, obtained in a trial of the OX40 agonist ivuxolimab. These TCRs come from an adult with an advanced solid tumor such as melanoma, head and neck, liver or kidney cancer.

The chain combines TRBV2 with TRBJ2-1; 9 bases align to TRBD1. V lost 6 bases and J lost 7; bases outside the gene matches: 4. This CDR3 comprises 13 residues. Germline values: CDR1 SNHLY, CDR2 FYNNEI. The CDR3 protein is CASSGTGTNEQFF. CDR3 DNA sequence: TGTGCCAGCAGCGGGACAGGGACGAATGAGCAGTTCTTC.

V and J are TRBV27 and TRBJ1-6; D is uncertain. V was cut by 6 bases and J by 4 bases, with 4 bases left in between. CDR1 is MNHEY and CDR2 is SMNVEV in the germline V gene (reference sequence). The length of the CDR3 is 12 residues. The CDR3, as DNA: TGTGCCAGCAGCCCTTATAATTCACCCCTCCACTTT. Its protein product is CASSPYNSPLHF.

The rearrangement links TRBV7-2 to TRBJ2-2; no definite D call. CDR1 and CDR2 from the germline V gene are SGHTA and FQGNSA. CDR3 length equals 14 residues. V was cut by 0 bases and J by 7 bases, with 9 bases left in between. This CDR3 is CASSLARANGELFF. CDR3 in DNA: TGTGCCAGCAGCTTAGCCCGGGCGAACGGGGAGCTGTTTTTT.